This is a list of T cell receptor beta chains from one sample in a study of T cell responses to AZD1222 COVID-19 vaccine. Only in-frame clones appear in the TCRdb table, and some are missing; sequencing was by immunoSEQ multiplex PCR. This table has 80,000 or so clones, around 90% appearing once. The sequenced sample was peripheral blood, obtained 28 days after the second AZD1222 dose. Receptor source: an adult who received the AZD1222 COVID-19 vaccine. CDR3s include the opening cysteine and the closing phenylalanine or tryptophan. A D gene is named only where the DNA matches it firmly. Clone size is shown for a subset of rows, as once, few, many or a class of expanded clone.

CDR3aa	CDR3nt	abundance	v_gene	d_gene	j_gene
CASSPEETSTDTQYF	TGTGCCAGCTCACCAGAAGAAACTAGCACAGATACGCAGTATTTT	once	TRBV18	.	TRBJ2-3
CSVELTLGQGQSEQYF	TGCAGCGTTGAACTAACATTGGGCCAGGGACAATCAGAGCAGTACTTC	.	TRBV29-1	.	TRBJ2-7
CASSPSGGRDTEAFF	TGTGCCAGCTCACCGTCGGGGGGGCGGGACACTGAAGCTTTCTTT	.	TRBV18	.	TRBJ1-1
CASSVKRTGELFF	TGTGCCAGCAGTGTCAAGCGCACCGGGGAGCTGTTTTTT	few	TRBV6-4	.	TRBJ2-2
CASSPDGGYEAFF	TGTGCCAGCAGCCCCGACGGGGGATATGAAGCTTTCTTT	.	TRBV5-4	.	TRBJ1-1
CASSLNSGSNTGELFF	TGCGCCAGCAGCTTGAATAGCGGGTCGAACACCGGGGAGCTGTTTTTT	.	TRBV5-1	TRBD2	TRBJ2-2
CASSPRQLQETQYF	TGTGCCAGCAGTCCCCGACAGCTCCAAGAGACCCAGTACTTC	.	TRBV28	.	TRBJ2-5
CASGGTGNQPQHF	TGTGCCAGTGGGGGGACAGGCAATCAGCCCCAGCATTTT	.	TRBV2	TRBD1	TRBJ1-5
CASSGTSGSYEQYF	TGTGCCAGCAGTGGGACTAGCGGGTCCTACGAGCAGTACTTC	.	TRBV25-1	TRBD2	TRBJ2-7
CAISDRRDYEEQYF	TGTGCCATCAGTGATCGTAGGGACTACGAAGAGCAGTACTTC	.	TRBV10-3	TRBD2	TRBJ2-7
CASSSQGGTEAFF	TGTGCCAGCAGCTCCCAGGGAGGGACTGAAGCTTTCTTT	.	TRBV7-9	.	TRBJ1-1
CASSVGQRPDTGELFF	TGTGCCAGCAGCGTAGGACAGAGGCCGGACACCGGGGAGCTGTTTTTT	.	TRBV9	.	TRBJ2-2
CAWQGNTEAFF	TGTGCCTGGCAGGGGAACACTGAAGCTTTCTTT	.	TRBV30	.	TRBJ1-1
CASSLLEGLGYGYTF	TGTGCCAGCAGTCTGCTTGAGGGCCTCGGCTATGGCTACACCTTC	.	TRBV27	.	TRBJ1-2
CASSFVSGRAYNEQFF	TGTGCCAGCAGCTTCGTATCCGGGAGGGCCTACAATGAGCAGTTCTTC	.	TRBV11-3	TRBD2	TRBJ2-1
CASSQDGIVGKLFF	TGTGCCAGCAGCCAAGACGGAATCGTCGGAAAACTGTTTTTT	.	TRBV14	.	TRBJ1-4
CASSLLAGASGETQYF	TGTGCCAGCAGTCTCTTAGCGGGAGCATCGGGGGAGACCCAGTACTTC	.	TRBV2	TRBD2	TRBJ2-5
CASSPRAGGRTDTQYF	TGTGCCAGCAGCCCCAGAGCGGGAGGGCGCACAGATACGCAGTATTTT	.	TRBV7-6	TRBD2	TRBJ2-3
CASSRGGVRSYEQYF	TGTGCCAGCAGCCGAGGGGGAGTACGGTCCTACGAGCAGTACTTC	.	TRBV6-2/TRBV6-3	.	TRBJ2-7
CAFSPGTDTQYF	TGTGCATTCTCCCCAGGCACAGATACGCAGTATTTT	.	TRBV30	.	TRBJ2-3
CASSLRTGLLNTEAFF	TGTGCCAGCAGCCTCCGGACAGGGTTGCTGAACACTGAAGCTTTCTTT	.	TRBV3-1/TRBV3-2	TRBD1	TRBJ1-1
CASSMERNTEAFF	TGTGCCAGTAGTATGGAACGGAACACTGAAGCTTTCTTT	.	TRBV19	.	TRBJ1-1
CASSLFTGELFF	TGTGCCAGCAGTTTATTCACCGGGGAGCTGTTTTTT	.	TRBV12-3/TRBV12-4	.	TRBJ2-2
CAISIQGLGTGELFF	TGTGCCATCAGCATACAGGGTTTGGGCACCGGGGAGCTGTTTTTT	.	TRBV10-3	.	TRBJ2-2
CASSRGASGSLGEQFF	TGTGCCAGCAGCCGTGGGGCTAGCGGGAGCCTAGGTGAGCAGTTCTTC	once	TRBV3-1/TRBV3-2	TRBD2	TRBJ2-1
CASSPRVSGREQYF	TGTGCCAGCAGCCCCCGGGTGTCGGGGCGGGAGCAGTACTTC	.	TRBV7-2	.	TRBJ2-7
CASSEVPGGGEQYF	TGTGCCAGCAGTGAAGTTCCAGGGGGCGGCGAGCAGTACTTC	.	TRBV6-1	TRBD1	TRBJ2-7
CASSFGNFITTFF	TGTGCCAGCAGTTTTGGCAACTTTATAACGACTTTCTTT	.	TRBV12-3/TRBV12-4	.	TRBJ1-1
CASSLSLRGEAFF	TGTGCCAGCAGCCTATCTCTACGAGGAGAAGCTTTCTTT	.	TRBV3-1/TRBV3-2	.	TRBJ1-1
CASSQDRQDNEQFF	TGCGCCAGCAGCCAAGATCGTCAGGACAATGAGCAGTTCTTC	once	TRBV4-1	.	TRBJ2-1
CASSLRQHGYTF	TGTGCCAGCAGCTTAAGACAGCATGGCTACACCTTC	once	TRBV5-5	.	TRBJ1-2
CASSLSARTGGYEQYF	TGTGCCAGCAGTTTATCAGCCAGGACAGGGGGATACGAGCAGTACTTC	.	TRBV28	TRBD1	TRBJ2-7
CAWKIFKGQGGANYGYTF	TGTGCCTGGAAAATTTTTAAGGGACAGGGGGGAGCTAACTATGGCTACACCTTC	.	TRBV30	TRBD1	TRBJ1-2
CASSLYPDTYGYTF	TGTGCCAGCAGTTTATACCCAGATACCTATGGCTACACCTTC	.	TRBV27	.	TRBJ1-2
CASSLATGPSTDTQYF	TGCGCCAGCAGCTTGGCCACGGGACCGAGCACAGATACGCAGTATTTT	.	TRBV5-1	.	TRBJ2-3
CASSILEPIKPKNTEAFF	TGTGCCAGTAGTATCTTGGAACCCATTAAACCTAAGAACACTGAAGCTTTCTTT	.	TRBV19	.	TRBJ1-1
CASREQGSTDTQYF	TGTGCCAGTAGGGAACAGGGAAGCACAGATACGCAGTATTTT	.	TRBV19	.	TRBJ2-3
CASSPRNGYGYTF	TGTGCCAGCAGTCCAAGAAACGGCTATGGCTACACCTTC	.	TRBV28	.	TRBJ1-2
CASSRQLAGGPPETQYF	TGTGCCAGCAGCCGACAACTAGCGGGAGGGCCTCCAGAGACCCAGTACTTC	.	TRBV14	TRBD2	TRBJ2-5
CASSRIQGAGELFF	TGTGCCAGCAGTCGAATACAGGGGGCCGGGGAGCTGTTTTTT	.	TRBV14	TRBD1	TRBJ2-2
CASSHRGRGNYGYTF	TGCGCCAGCAGCCACAGGGGCAGAGGTAACTATGGCTACACCTTC	.	TRBV4-1	.	TRBJ1-2
CASSLAPTGEPQHF	TGTGCCAGCAGCTTAGCCCCGACAGGGGAGCCCCAGCATTTT	.	TRBV11-2	TRBD1	TRBJ1-5
CSVASDPNHYEQYF	TGCAGCGTTGCAAGCGACCCAAACCACTACGAGCAGTACTTC	.	TRBV29-1	.	TRBJ2-7
CASSPAGLVYEQYF	TGTGCCAGCAGCCCGGCGGGGCTAGTCTACGAGCAGTACTTC	.	TRBV7-9	.	TRBJ2-7
CASSLWEGDQPQHF	TGTGCCAGCAGCTTATGGGAGGGCGATCAGCCCCAGCATTTT	.	TRBV7-9	.	TRBJ1-5